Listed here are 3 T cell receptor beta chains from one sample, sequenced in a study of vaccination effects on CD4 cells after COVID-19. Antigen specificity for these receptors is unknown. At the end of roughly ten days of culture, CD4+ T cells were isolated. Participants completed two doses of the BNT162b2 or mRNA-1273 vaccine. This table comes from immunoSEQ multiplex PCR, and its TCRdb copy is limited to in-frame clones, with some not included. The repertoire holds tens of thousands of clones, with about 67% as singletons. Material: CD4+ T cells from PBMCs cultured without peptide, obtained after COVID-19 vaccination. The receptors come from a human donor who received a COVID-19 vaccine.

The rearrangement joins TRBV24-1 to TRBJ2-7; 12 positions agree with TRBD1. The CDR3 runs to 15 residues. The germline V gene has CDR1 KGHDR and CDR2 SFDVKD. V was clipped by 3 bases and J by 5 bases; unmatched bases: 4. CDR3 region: CATSDTGTGGDEQYF. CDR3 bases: TGTGCCACCAGTGATACCGGGACAGGGGGCGACGAGCAGTACTTC.

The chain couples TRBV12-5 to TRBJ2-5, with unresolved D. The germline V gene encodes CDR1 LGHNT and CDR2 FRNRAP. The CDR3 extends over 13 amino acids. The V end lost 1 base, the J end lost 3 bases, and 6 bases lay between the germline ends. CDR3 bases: TGTGCTAGTGGTTTGGCCCTTGAAGAGACCCAGTACTTC. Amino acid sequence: CASGLALEETQYF.

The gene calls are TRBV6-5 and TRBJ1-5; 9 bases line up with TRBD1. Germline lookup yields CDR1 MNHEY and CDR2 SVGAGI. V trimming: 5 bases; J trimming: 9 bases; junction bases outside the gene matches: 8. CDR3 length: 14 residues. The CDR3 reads CASSTYRGHRPQHF. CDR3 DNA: TGTGCCAGCAGTACTTACAGGGGGCATCGGCCCCAGCATTTT.